This is a list of T cell receptor beta chains from one sample in a study of control samples from healthy donors and cancer patients. Profiled with immunoSEQ multiplex PCR; TCRdb holds only in-frame clones, not every one. The sample lists approximately 50,000 clones; roughly 86% were seen once. Sequences were obtained from PBMCs. These receptor sequences come from a woman in her sixties or seventies with lung cancer. The CDR3 runs from the conserved cysteine through the conserved F or W. The D gene is left open where the match is weak. Part of the rows lack a size; the others show once, few, many or a class for expanded clones.

D gene: NA; J gene: TRBJ1-5; CDR3 length: 15; V gene: TRBV28; clone size: NA; CDR3 DNA: TGTGCCAGCAGTCGCGAGGGGGGGAGGAATCAGCCCCAGCATTTT; CDR3 protein: CASSREGGRNQPQHF
D gene: NA; J gene: TRBJ2-2; CDR3 length: 13; V gene: TRBV6-4; clone size: NA; CDR3 DNA: TGTGCCAGCAGTGACAGGGCGGACGGGGAGCTGTTTTTT; CDR3 protein: CASSDRADGELFF
D gene: TRBD2; J gene: TRBJ2-3; CDR3 length: 15; V gene: TRBV30; clone size: NA; CDR3 DNA: TGTGCCTGGAGTGAGGGACTAGCGGAGACAGATACGCAGTATTTT; CDR3 protein: CAWSEGLAETDTQYF
D gene: NA; J gene: TRBJ1-4; CDR3 length: 15; V gene: TRBV5-4; clone size: NA; CDR3 DNA: TGTGCCAGCAGCTCAGGGATGGCGGGGGCTGAAAAACTGTTTTTT; CDR3 protein: CASSSGMAGAEKLFF
D gene: NA; J gene: TRBJ2-3; CDR3 length: 14; V gene: TRBV18; clone size: NA; CDR3 DNA: TGTGCCAGCTCACCTAGCGCTTCCACAGATACGCAGTATTTT; CDR3 protein: CASSPSASTDTQYF
D gene: NA; J gene: TRBJ2-2; CDR3 length: 13; V gene: TRBV7-3; clone size: NA; CDR3 DNA: TGTGCCAGCAGCCTTAGTTTTACCGGGGAGCTGTTTTTT; CDR3 protein: CASSLSFTGELFF
D gene: TRBD1; J gene: TRBJ2-2; CDR3 length: 16; V gene: TRBV6-1; clone size: NA; CDR3 DNA: TGTGCCAGCAGTGAAGACAGGGGGCGATTTACCGGGGAGCTGTTTTTT; CDR3 protein: CASSEDRGRFTGELFF
D gene: NA; J gene: TRBJ1-4; CDR3 length: 13; V gene: TRBV5-1; clone size: NA; CDR3 DNA: TGCGCCAGCAGCTTGGGTTCAGGTGAAAAACTGTTTTTT; CDR3 protein: CASSLGSGEKLFF
D gene: TRBD2; J gene: TRBJ2-4; CDR3 length: 16; V gene: TRBV11-2; clone size: NA; CDR3 DNA: TGTGCCAGCAGCGCCGAGGCGGGACTAGCGGGAAACATTCAGTACTTC; CDR3 protein: CASSAEAGLAGNIQYF
D gene: TRBD1; J gene: TRBJ2-7; CDR3 length: 15; V gene: TRBV7-2; clone size: few; CDR3 DNA: TGTGCCAGCAGCTTAATGTGGACAGGGGATAACGAGCAGTACTTC; CDR3 protein: CASSLMWTGDNEQYF
D gene: TRBD1; J gene: TRBJ1-2; CDR3 length: 14; V gene: TRBV27; clone size: once; CDR3 DNA: TGTGCCAGCAGTTCGGACAGGGGAAACTATGGCTACACCTTC; CDR3 protein: CASSSDRGNYGYTF
D gene: NA; J gene: TRBJ1-4; CDR3 length: 13; V gene: TRBV5-1; clone size: NA; CDR3 DNA: TGCGCCAGCAGCCAGGACGGCAATGAAAAACTGTTTTTT; CDR3 protein: CASSQDGNEKLFF
D gene: TRBD1; J gene: TRBJ2-2; CDR3 length: 16; V gene: TRBV7-6; clone size: NA; CDR3 DNA: TGTGCCAGCAGCACCCAGGGGGCGCAGAACACCGGGGAGCTGTTTTTT; CDR3 protein: CASSTQGAQNTGELFF
D gene: NA; J gene: TRBJ2-7; CDR3 length: 12; V gene: TRBV29-1; clone size: NA; CDR3 DNA: TGCAGCGTCGGGGGACAGCTTTACGAGCAGTACTTC; CDR3 protein: CSVGGQLYEQYF
D gene: NA; J gene: TRBJ1-1; CDR3 length: 13; V gene: TRBV11-2; clone size: once; CDR3 DNA: TGTGCCAGCAGCTTAGCAGGGAACACTGAAGCTTTCTTT; CDR3 protein: CASSLAGNTEAFF
D gene: TRBD2; J gene: TRBJ2-5; CDR3 length: 15; V gene: TRBV28; clone size: NA; CDR3 DNA: TGTGCCAGCAGTTTTAGCGGGAGGGCCGGGGAGACCCAGTACTTC; CDR3 protein: CASSFSGRAGETQYF
D gene: TRBD2; J gene: TRBJ2-7; CDR3 length: 16; V gene: TRBV5-1; clone size: NA; CDR3 DNA: TGCGCCAGCAGCTTGTACGCGGGAGGTCCCTCCTACGAGCAGTACTTC; CDR3 protein: CASSLYAGGPSYEQYF
D gene: NA; J gene: TRBJ2-1; CDR3 length: 11; V gene: TRBV20-1; clone size: few; CDR3 DNA: TGCAGTGCTAGCGGGTACAATGAGCAGTTCTTC; CDR3 protein: CSASGYNEQFF
D gene: TRBD2; J gene: TRBJ2-5; CDR3 length: 15; V gene: TRBV2; clone size: NA; CDR3 DNA: TGTGCCAGCAGTGCATCTAGCGGGGGGGGAGAGACCCAGTACTTC; CDR3 protein: CASSASSGGGETQYF
D gene: NA; J gene: TRBJ1-5; CDR3 length: 12; V gene: TRBV12-3/TRBV12-4; clone size: NA; CDR3 DNA: TGTGCCAGCAGAGACGTCGGTCAGCCCCAGCATTTT; CDR3 protein: CASRDVGQPQHF
D gene: NA; J gene: TRBJ1-1; CDR3 length: 15; V gene: TRBV18; clone size: once; CDR3 DNA: TGTGCCAGCTCACCCACGACAGTTTTGAACACTGAAGCTTTCTTT; CDR3 protein: CASSPTTVLNTEAFF
D gene: TRBD2; J gene: TRBJ2-2; CDR3 length: 17; V gene: TRBV6-4; clone size: NA; CDR3 DNA: TGTGCCATAACACGAGCGGTTCCTAGCGGGGTCACCGGGGAGCTGTTTTTT; CDR3 protein: CAITRAVPSGVTGELFF
D gene: NA; J gene: TRBJ2-4; CDR3 length: 15; V gene: TRBV5-1; clone size: NA; CDR3 DNA: TGCGCCAGCAGCTTGGATGGGATGGCCAAAAACATTCAGTACTTC; CDR3 protein: CASSLDGMAKNIQYF
D gene: NA; J gene: TRBJ2-5; CDR3 length: 12; V gene: TRBV18; clone size: NA; CDR3 DNA: TGTGCCAGCTCACCACGCGGGGAGACCCAGTACTTC; CDR3 protein: CASSPRGETQYF
D gene: TRBD1; J gene: TRBJ1-2; CDR3 length: 15; V gene: TRBV10-3; clone size: NA; CDR3 DNA: TGTGCCATCAGTGGGTTGGGGGACAGGGACCATGGCTACACCTTC; CDR3 protein: CAISGLGDRDHGYTF
D gene: TRBD1; J gene: TRBJ1-1; CDR3 length: 15; V gene: TRBV30; clone size: NA; CDR3 DNA: TGTGCCTGGGGTGGAAAGGACAGGGGGAACACTGAAGCTTTCTTT; CDR3 protein: CAWGGKDRGNTEAFF
D gene: NA; J gene: TRBJ1-6; CDR3 length: 14; V gene: TRBV19; clone size: NA; CDR3 DNA: TGTGCCAGCAGCCTCGGGCCTATTGATTCACCCCTCCACTTT; CDR3 protein: CASSLGPIDSPLHF
D gene: NA; J gene: TRBJ2-1; CDR3 length: 15; V gene: TRBV7-2; clone size: NA; CDR3 DNA: TGTGCCAGCAGCTTAGCATTAGGGGTCTACAATGAGCAGTTCTTC; CDR3 protein: CASSLALGVYNEQFF
D gene: NA; J gene: TRBJ1-2; CDR3 length: 16; V gene: TRBV4-1; clone size: few; CDR3 DNA: TGCGCCAGCAGCCAAGACTCCCGACAGGCGAACTATGGCTACACCTTC; CDR3 protein: CASSQDSRQANYGYTF
D gene: TRBD1; J gene: TRBJ1-5; CDR3 length: 15; V gene: TRBV28; clone size: NA; CDR3 DNA: TGTGCCAGCAGTTTACTACAGGGGATTTGGCAGCCCCAGCATTTT; CDR3 protein: CASSLLQGIWQPQHF
D gene: NA; J gene: TRBJ1-2; CDR3 length: 15; V gene: TRBV18; clone size: NA; CDR3 DNA: TGTGCCAGCTCACTAACTACGACGGGGGTGGATGGCTACACCTTC; CDR3 protein: CASSLTTTGVDGYTF
D gene: NA; J gene: TRBJ1-1; CDR3 length: 13; V gene: TRBV7-3; clone size: NA; CDR3 DNA: TGTGCCAGCAGCCGCTTGACAGACACTGAAGCTTTCTTT; CDR3 protein: CASSRLTDTEAFF
D gene: NA; J gene: TRBJ1-5; CDR3 length: 14; V gene: TRBV5-1; clone size: NA; CDR3 DNA: TGCGCCAGCAGCCTGGACGGCCAATATCAGCCCCAGCATTTT; CDR3 protein: CASSLDGQYQPQHF
D gene: NA; J gene: TRBJ1-6; CDR3 length: 13; V gene: TRBV10-3; clone size: NA; CDR3 DNA: TGTGCCATTAGTCAGGGTTTTAATTCACCCCTCCACTTT; CDR3 protein: CAISQGFNSPLHF
D gene: TRBD1; J gene: TRBJ1-4; CDR3 length: 14; V gene: TRBV5-4; clone size: NA; CDR3 DNA: TGTGCCAGCAGCTTGGGACAGGGGGATGAAAAACTGTTTTTT; CDR3 protein: CASSLGQGDEKLFF
D gene: NA; J gene: TRBJ2-3; CDR3 length: 14; V gene: TRBV19; clone size: NA; CDR3 DNA: TGTGCCAGTAGTACCCTTAGGGGAACGGGGGGCAAGTATTTT; CDR3 protein: CASSTLRGTGGKYF
D gene: NA; J gene: TRBJ2-7; CDR3 length: 13; V gene: TRBV12-3/TRBV12-4; clone size: NA; CDR3 DNA: TGTGCCAGCAGTTTACCCCCGGCCTACGAGCAGTACTTC; CDR3 protein: CASSLPPAYEQYF
D gene: NA; J gene: TRBJ1-5; CDR3 length: 15; V gene: TRBV5-4; clone size: NA; CDR3 DNA: TGTGCCAGCAGCTTTCAGGGGAGACCGGGTCAGCCCCAGCATTTT; CDR3 protein: CASSFQGRPGQPQHF
D gene: TRBD1; J gene: TRBJ1-1; CDR3 length: 15; V gene: TRBV7-2; clone size: NA; CDR3 DNA: TGTGCCAGCAGACCTACAGGGGGCGCGGGAACTGAAGCTTTCTTT; CDR3 protein: CASRPTGGAGTEAFF
D gene: NA; J gene: TRBJ1-1; CDR3 length: 14; V gene: TRBV6-5; clone size: NA; CDR3 DNA: TGTGCCAGCAGCTCCCGGCGGGGGGAGACTGAAGCTTTCTTT; CDR3 protein: CASSSRRGETEAFF
D gene: TRBD1; J gene: TRBJ1-1; CDR3 length: 14; V gene: TRBV3-1/TRBV3-2; clone size: NA; CDR3 DNA: TGTGCCAGCAGCCTTGAGGGGGCGCGGACTGAAGCTTTCTTT; CDR3 protein: CASSLEGARTEAFF
D gene: TRBD2; J gene: TRBJ2-1; CDR3 length: 13; V gene: TRBV28; clone size: NA; CDR3 DNA: TGTGCCAGCAGTTTCGCTAGCGGGATCGAGCAGTTCTTC; CDR3 protein: CASSFASGIEQFF
D gene: NA; J gene: TRBJ1-3; CDR3 length: 15; V gene: TRBV6-1; clone size: NA; CDR3 DNA: TGTGCCAGCAGTGAAGCGCTTCAGCCACGGAGCACCATATATTTT; CDR3 protein: CASSEALQPRSTIYF
D gene: NA; J gene: TRBJ2-2; CDR3 length: 12; V gene: TRBV12-3/TRBV12-4; clone size: NA; CDR3 DNA: TGTGCCAGCACCCTGTATGCCGGGGAGCTGTTTTTT; CDR3 protein: CASTLYAGELFF
D gene: TRBD2; J gene: TRBJ2-5; CDR3 length: 15; V gene: TRBV5-1; clone size: NA; CDR3 DNA: TGCGCCAGCAGCTCCGGGGGGGGCCCCCAAGAGACCCAGTACTTC; CDR3 protein: CASSSGGGPQETQYF
D gene: NA; J gene: TRBJ2-5; CDR3 length: 12; V gene: TRBV2; clone size: NA; CDR3 DNA: TGTGCCAGCAGTGGACAGTCCGAGACCCAGTACTTC; CDR3 protein: CASSGQSETQYF
D gene: NA; J gene: TRBJ2-1; CDR3 length: 15; V gene: TRBV28; clone size: NA; CDR3 DNA: TGTGCCAGCAGTCTCGAAAGAACACTCTACAATGAGCAGTTCTTC; CDR3 protein: CASSLERTLYNEQFF
D gene: NA; J gene: TRBJ2-3; CDR3 length: 14; V gene: TRBV5-1; clone size: NA; CDR3 DNA: TGCGCCAGCAGCTTAAGCCTCTCCACAGATACGCAGTATTTT; CDR3 protein: CASSLSLSTDTQYF
D gene: NA; J gene: TRBJ2-7; CDR3 length: 16; V gene: TRBV5-1; clone size: NA; CDR3 DNA: TGCGCCAGCAGCTTGGGACCCAGTGGGAACTCCTACGAGCAGTACTTC; CDR3 protein: CASSLGPSGNSYEQYF
D gene: TRBD1; J gene: TRBJ2-6; CDR3 length: 18; V gene: TRBV19; clone size: NA; CDR3 DNA: TGTGCCAGTGGATCGGACAGGGGGCTTATTTCTGGGGCCAACGTCCTGACTTTC; CDR3 protein: CASGSDRGLISGANVLTF